Each of the 24 T cell receptor beta chains below was sequenced from the same sample in a study of T-cell reconstitution after alpha-beta-depleted transplantation in children. The TCRbeta library incorporated unique molecular identifiers. TCRdb reprocessed the PCR reads with MiXCR, giving one entry per CDR3 protein. The table lists about 300,000 distinct CDR3 sequences, about 9.4% of them singletons. The sample was PBMCs, taken before TCRalphabeta/CD19-depleted stem cell transplant. Source of these receptors: a boy in the first two years of life with acute myeloid leukemia, due to receive a stem cell transplant.

CDR3 in DNA: TGCAGCGTTGAGGGTCGGGGGCCTCAAGAGACCCAGTACTTC. This sequence encodes CSVEGRGPQETQYF. V usage is TRBV29-1 and J usage is TRBJ2-5; D possibly uses TRBD1 or TRBD2 (6 bases each). This CDR3 region has 14 residues. Deletions cut 3 bases from V and 2 bases from J, with 13 bases between. Germline CDR1 is SQVTM and CDR2 is ANQGSEA.

V and J are TRBV5-5 and TRBJ2-1, with D uncertain. The CDR3 length is 15 residues. The V end was cut by 3 bases, the J end by 2 bases, with 12 bases between. The V gene's germline CDR1 is SGHKS and CDR2 YYEKEE (reference sequence). CDR3 residues: CASSSFTGTYNEQFF. The CDR3 DNA follows: TGTGCCAGCAGCTCGTTCACTGGCACCTACAATGAGCAGTTCTTC.

This clonotype appeared many times. The chain employs TRBV6-2 or TRBV6-3 and TRBJ2-5; D not resolved. The CDR3 length is 14 residues. V was shortened by 5 bases and J by 5 bases, with 15 bases between the two germline ends. The germline gives CDR1 MNHEY, CDR2 SVGEGT. In nucleotides, the CDR3 is TGTGCCAGCAGTACGACGGACCTGGGGGAGACCCAGTACTTC. Its protein is CASSTTDLGETQYF.

There are many counts of this clonotype. CDR3 loop: CASRGAASTDTQYF. The DNA of the CDR3 is TGTGCCAGCAGAGGGGCAGCCAGCACAGATACGCAGTATTTT. The V gene is TRBV9, the J gene TRBJ2-3, with D tentatively TRBD1 (5 bases). The CDR3 consists of 14 residues. CDR1 is SGDLS and CDR2 is YYNGEE in the germline V gene. V dropped 5 bases and J dropped 0 bases, with 10 bases sitting between them.

This clonotype was seen many times. The chain combines TRBV5-1 with TRBJ1-1; a weak D match, TRBD1 (6 bases). This CDR3 has 15 amino acids. CDR1 and CDR2 from the germline V gene are SGHRS and YFSETQ. The V end was cut by 1 base, the J end by 1 base, with 11 bases between. The CDR3, as DNA: TGCGCCAGCAGCTTGTTTCGCAGGGGGAACACTGAAGCTTTCTTT. Translation gives CASSLFRRGNTEAFF.

The V and J genes are TRBV12-3 or TRBV12-4 and TRBJ2-5; 13 bases fit TRBD2. Unmatched junction bases numbered 7, after V lost 4 bases and J lost 2 bases. This CDR3 has 17 amino acids. This CDR3 reads CASSSMTSGGPQETQYF. In nucleotides, the CDR3 is TGTGCCAGCAGTTCCATGACTAGCGGGGGGCCACAAGAGACCCAGTACTTC.

This clonotype was found many times. The rearrangement links TRBV12-3 or TRBV12-4 to TRBJ2-1, with D maybe TRBD2 (5 bases). Trimming removed 4 bases from V and 12 bases from J, with 13 bases in between. The CDR3 has 12 amino acids. The CDR3 loop is CASSSPRGGQFF. In DNA form, the CDR3 reads TGTGCCAGCAGTTCCCCTCGGGGTGGGCAGTTCTTC.

The chain has TRBV6-5 and TRBJ1-4; 9 bases fit TRBD1. After removal of 4 bases from V and 6 bases from J, the junction contained 0 bases not matched to a gene. Germline CDR1 and CDR2: MNHEY and SVGAGI. The CDR3 has 13 residues. CDR3 DNA: TGTGCCAGCAGTTGGGACAGGGATGAAAAACTGTTTTTT. Protein: CASSWDRDEKLFF.

Many counts were recorded for this clonotype. The J gene is TRBJ2-3, the V gene TRBV11-2, with D perhaps TRBD1 (5 bases). The germline gives CDR1 SGHAT, CDR2 FQNNGV. This CDR3 is built from 15 residues. The V end was cut by 0 bases, the J end by 0 bases, with 7 bases between. CDR3 protein: CASSLEGRSTDTQYF. CDR3 sequence (DNA): TGTGCCAGCAGCTTAGAGGGGCGGAGCACAGATACGCAGTATTTT.

This clonotype showed up many times. The chain is built from TRBV7-2 and TRBJ2-3, with 11 bases lining up with TRBD2. Germline V lookup: CDR1 SGHTA, CDR2 FQGNSA. The CDR3 contains 16 residues. J gave up 2 bases and V 1 base, and 2 bases lay outside the gene matches. CDR3 sequence reads: CASSLVLAGVTDTQYF. The CDR3 coding sequence is TGTGCCAGCAGCTTAGTACTAGCGGGGGTCACAGATACGCAGTATTTT.

This clonotype appeared many times. The rearrangement uses TRBV29-1 and TRBJ2-7; 8 nucleotides agree with TRBD1. This CDR3 region has 14 residues. Germline CDR1 is SQVTM and CDR2 is ANQGSEA. V trimming: 6 bases; J trimming: 0 bases; junction bases outside the gene matches: 7. The DNA for the CDR3 is TGCAGCGTGGGACAGGCGACGAGCTCCTACGAGCAGTACTTC. Translation gives CSVGQATSSYEQYF.

V is TRBV5-1 and J is TRBJ2-7; D uncertain. Trimming pared 2 bases from V and 7 bases from J, leaving 13 bases between. Germline CDR1 SGHRS, CDR2 YFSETQ. CDR3 size: 13 residues. Here the CDR3 DNA reads TGCGCCAGCAGCTTATTGGACCTGGGGGAGCAGTACTTC. Protein sequence: CASSLLDLGEQYF.

This clonotype was seen at least ten times. The chain has TRBV29-1 and TRBJ2-1, with 11 bases identical to TRBD2. V was clipped by 7 bases and J by 6 bases; unmatched bases: 5. This CDR3 is built from 13 residues. Germline CDR1 reads SQVTM; CDR2 reads ANQGSEA. The CDR3 region has the DNA TGCAGCGCTCCGGGACTAGCGGTCAATGAGCAGTTCTTC. Residues: CSAPGLAVNEQFF.

There are many counts of this clonotype. The gene calls are TRBV20-1 and TRBJ2-2; TRBD1 agrees at 7 bases. V was pared by 0 bases and J by 2 bases, with 6 bases of the junction left unmatched. This CDR3 is 16 amino acids long. The germline CDR1 and CDR2 sequences are DFQATT and SNEGSKA (reference sequence). CDR3 residues: CSARDPRGRNTGELFF. In DNA, the CDR3 is TGCAGTGCTAGAGACCCGAGGGGGCGAAACACCGGGGAGCTGTTTTTT.

The chain has TRBV20-1 and TRBJ2-3; D is perhaps TRBD1 or TRBD2 (5 bases each). The CDR3 totals 12 residues. Germline V CDR1 and CDR2: DFQATT, SNEGSKA (reference sequence). V dropped 6 bases and J dropped 2 bases, with 9 bases sitting between them. This chain's CDR3 is CSARDDTDTQYF. CDR3 DNA sequence: TGCAGTGCCCGGGACGACACAGATACGCAGTATTTT.

This clonotype was found a few times. The chain combines TRBV25-1 with TRBJ1-2; 12 nucleotides match TRBD1. Germline values: CDR1 MGHDK, CDR2 SYGVNS. The length of the CDR3 is 16 residues. J gave up 7 bases and V 4 bases, and 10 bases lay outside the gene matches. The DNA for the CDR3 is TGTGCCAGCAGTGCACCGGGACAGGGGGCGCGGAGTGGCTACACCTTC. Its translation: CASSAPGQGARSGYTF.

This clonotype was counted at least ten times. The chain combines TRBV29-1 with TRBJ2-7; TRBD1 aligns across 9 bases. With 6 bases clipped from V and 1 base from J, the junction kept 7 bases outside the gene matches. Per the germline V gene, CDR1 is SQVTM and CDR2 is ANQGSEA. The CDR3 is made up of 14 amino acids. CDR3 sequence: CSVLGQGSSYEQYF. CDR3 nucleotides: TGCAGCGTCCTCGGACAGGGGTCTTCCTACGAGCAGTACTTC.

This clonotype was counted many times. This rearrangement joins TRBV20-1 to TRBJ2-7; 8 bases fit TRBD2. There are 13 residues in the CDR3. Germline CDR1 DFQATT, CDR2 SNEGSKA (reference sequence). Unmatched junction bases numbered 4, after V lost 6 bases and J lost 0 bases. The CDR3: CSASGSYSYEQYF. In DNA, the CDR3 is TGCAGTGCCAGCGGGAGTTACTCCTACGAGCAGTACTTC.

This clonotype has a count of ten or more. V gene TRBV7-6 combines with J gene TRBJ2-7; TRBD2 is a possible D gene (6 bases). Germline lookup yields CDR1 SGHVS and CDR2 FNYEAQ. The CDR3 spans 14 residues. The ends were cut back, 5 bases at V and 0 bases at J, with 11 bases in the middle. In nucleotides, the CDR3 is TGTGCCAGCAGCCCAGTCGGGAGCTCCTACGAGCAGTACTTC. Amino acid sequence: CASSPVGSSYEQYF.

The rearrangement links TRBV20-1 to TRBJ2-2; D is perhaps TRBD2 (5 bases). CDR1 is DFQATT, CDR2 SNEGSKA, per germline (reference sequence). CDR3 length: 16 amino acids. V was trimmed by 3 bases and J by 5 bases, leaving 19 bases between them. The CDR3 coding sequence is TGCAGTGCTAGTCTCTTGCCGGGAAGGGAAACCGGGGAGCTGTTTTTT. Its translation is CSASLLPGRETGELFF.

This clonotype was detected ten times or more. The rearrangement joins TRBV10-3 to TRBJ2-7; 7 bases match TRBD2. This CDR3 has 11 residues. J was trimmed by 4 bases and V by 11 bases; bases with no gene match: 5. CDR1 and CDR2 (germline): ENHRY, SYGVKD. CDR3 DNA: TGTGCCGCCGGACTAGTTTACGAGCAGTACTTC. Amino acids: CAAGLVYEQYF.

There are many counts of this clonotype. The rearrangement links TRBV7-2 to TRBJ1-2; no definite D call. Germline V gives CDR1 SGHTA, CDR2 FQGNSA. There are 14 residues in the CDR3. Between the trimmed V and J ends, which lost 5 bases and 6 bases, there was a span of 16 bases. The CDR3 coding sequence is TGTGCCAGCAGCCCAATGTGGGCCTCCAATGGCTACACCTTC. This gives the protein CASSPMWASNGYTF.

The sample holds many counts of this clonotype. The V and J genes are TRBV24-1 and TRBJ2-1; TRBD2 might be the D (6 bases). Germline loops: CDR1 KGHDR, CDR2 SFDVKD. The length of the CDR3 is 14 residues. V lost 5 bases and J 0 bases, leaving 7 bases between the germline ends. The CDR3 region has the DNA TGTGCCACCAGTGCCGGGAGCTCCTACAATGAGCAGTTCTTC. Its translation is CATSAGSSYNEQFF.

In this sample, this clonotype turned up many times. The J gene is TRBJ1-3, the V gene TRBV12-3 or TRBV12-4; 7 nucleotides align to TRBD1. The CDR3 is made up of 16 amino acids. V was pared by 5 bases and J by 1 base, with 8 bases of the junction left unmatched. This CDR3 reads CASSPTGQTSGNTIYF. For the CDR3, the DNA is TGTGCCAGCAGTCCAACGGGACAGACATCTGGAAACACCATATATTTT.